The rows below give T cell receptor beta chains drawn from one sample of a study of Graves' ophthalmopathy and Graves' hyperthyroidism. MiXCR, applied by TCRdb to the multiplex PCR reads, yields one record per CDR3 protein. The table lists around 170,000 distinct CDR3 sequences, about 40% of them singletons. Material: peripheral blood. The receptor source for this set is a woman aged 40-49 years with Graves' ophthalmopathy. Both conserved end residues are part of each CDR3. The D gene is left open where the match is weak. Clone size, where shown, is once, few, many, or a class for clones that have expanded.

.,12,TRBJ1-2,TRBV6-1,.,CASQEGVYGYTF,TGTGCCAGTCAAGAGGGGGTGTATGGCTACACCTTC
many,16,TRBJ2-3,TRBV11-2,TRBD2,CASSSGLAGSTDTQYF,TGTGCCAGCAGCTCGGGACTAGCGGGGAGCACAGATACGCAGTATTTT
.,13,TRBJ1-2,TRBV20-1,TRBD1,CSAQGRANYGYTF,TGCAGTGCACAGGGGCGAGCTAACTATGGCTACACCTTC
.,13,TRBJ1-3,TRBV12-3/TRBV12-4,.,CASGQGSGNTIYF,TGTGCCAGCGGCCAGGGATCTGGAAACACCATATATTTT
once,14,TRBJ1-2,TRBV2,TRBD1,CASTTGTEFRGYTF,TGTGCCAGCACTACCGGGACAGAGTTTCGTGGCTACACCTTC
many,13,TRBJ2-7,TRBV28,TRBD1,CASRYQGDREQYF,TGTGCCAGCAGATACCAAGGGGACAGGGAGCAGTACTTC
many,17,TRBJ2-2,TRBV6-4,.,CASSPTYSFIGTGELFF,TGTGCCAGCAGCCCAACCTACAGTTTTATAGGAACCGGGGAGCTGTTTTTT
.,15,TRBJ2-5,TRBV5-1,.,CASSDGGRLVQTQYF,TGCGCCAGCAGCGATGGGGGCCGACTGGTGCAGACCCAGTACTTC
many,14,TRBJ2-7,TRBV6-5,TRBD2,CASTPGTSVYEQYF,TGTGCCAGCACCCCCGGGACTAGTGTATACGAGCAGTACTTC
.,15,TRBJ1-6,TRBV7-9,TRBD1,CASSDRQGPNSPLHF,TGTGCCAGCAGCGATAGACAGGGTCCTAATTCACCCCTCCACTTT
many,16,TRBJ1-3,TRBV6-5,.,CASSYYPRAERNTIYF,TGTGCCAGCAGTTACTACCCCCGGGCCGAACGAAACACCATATATTTT
many,11,TRBJ2-7,TRBV11-2,.,CASSFSNEQYF,TGTGCCAGCAGCTTTTCCAACGAGCAGTACTTC
once,14,TRBJ2-7,TRBV12-3/TRBV12-4,TRBD2,CASSLAPGGEEQYF,TGTGCCAGCAGTTTAGCGCCCGGGGGGGAGGAGCAGTACTTC
.,16,TRBJ1-2,TRBV6-1,.,CASRQRGGAAYYGYTF,TGTGCCAGCAGACAAAGGGGGGGAGCTGCGTACTATGGCTACACCTTC
many,14,TRBJ1-3,TRBV28,.,CASSSSDSGNTIYF,TGTGCCAGCAGTTCGTCTGACTCTGGAAACACCATATATTTT
many,16,TRBJ2-2,TRBV6-5,.,CASSYRGVPNTGELFF,TGTGCCAGCAGTTATAGAGGGGTCCCGAACACCGGGGAGCTGTTTTTT
many,15,TRBJ2-7,TRBV19,TRBD1,CASSIGTGLPYEQYF,TGTGCCAGTAGTATAGGGACAGGACTTCCCTACGAGCAGTACTTC
.,15,TRBJ2-7,TRBV6-1,TRBD2,CASKLGLAGVHEQYF,TGTGCCAGCAAACTGGGACTAGCGGGAGTTCACGAGCAGTACTTC
.,14,TRBJ2-7,TRBV7-2,.,CASSFSGSSYEQYF,TGTGCCAGCAGCTTTTCGGGCAGCTCCTACGAGCAGTACTTC
.,14,TRBJ1-1,TRBV4-1,.,CASSFGTPNTEAFF,TGCGCCAGCAGCTTTGGGACACCGAACACTGAAGCTTTCTTT
many,14,TRBJ1-1,TRBV10-3,.,CAIRTPDGYTEAFF,TGTGCCATCAGGACCCCGGATGGTTACACTGAAGCTTTCTTT
many,16,TRBJ1-2,TRBV19,TRBD1,CASSIGPTGANYGYTF,TGTGCCAGTAGTATAGGTCCGACAGGGGCGAACTATGGCTACACCTTC
many,16,TRBJ2-5,TRBV7-3,TRBD2,CASSLGSGRGQETQYF,TGTGCCAGCAGCTTAGGCAGCGGGAGGGGCCAAGAGACCCAGTACTTC
.,13,TRBJ2-5,TRBV12-3/TRBV12-4,.,CASSSDIQETQYF,TGTGCCAGCAGTTCTGACATCCAAGAGACCCAGTACTTC